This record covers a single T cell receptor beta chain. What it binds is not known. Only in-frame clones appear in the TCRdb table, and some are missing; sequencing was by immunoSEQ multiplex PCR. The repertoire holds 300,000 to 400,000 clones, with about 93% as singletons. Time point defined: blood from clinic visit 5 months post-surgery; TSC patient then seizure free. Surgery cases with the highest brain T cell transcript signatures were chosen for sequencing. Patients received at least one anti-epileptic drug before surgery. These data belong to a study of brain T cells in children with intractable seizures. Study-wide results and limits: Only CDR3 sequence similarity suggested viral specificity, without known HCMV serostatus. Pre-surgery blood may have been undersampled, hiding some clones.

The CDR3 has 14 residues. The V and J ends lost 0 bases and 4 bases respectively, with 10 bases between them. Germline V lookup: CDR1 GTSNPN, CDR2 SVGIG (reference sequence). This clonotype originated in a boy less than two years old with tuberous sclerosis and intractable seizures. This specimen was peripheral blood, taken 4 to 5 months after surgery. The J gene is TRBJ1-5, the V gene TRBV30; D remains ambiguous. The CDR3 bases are TGTGCCTGGAGTGTATGGACTGATAATCAGCCCCAGCATTTT. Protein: CAWSVWTDNQPQHF. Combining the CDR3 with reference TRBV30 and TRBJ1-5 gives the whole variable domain SQTIHQWPATLVQPVGSPLSLECTVEGTSNPNLYWYRQAAGRGLQLLFYSVGIGQISSEVPQNLSASRPQDRQFILSSKKLLLSDSGFYLCAWSVWTDNQPQHFGDGTRLSIL.